The 20 T cell receptor beta chains given below trace back to one sample, sequenced in a study of blood T cell repertoires in COVID-19. The protocol was immunoSEQ multiplex PCR, while the TCRdb copy is restricted to in-frame clones and leaves out a portion. The sample shows 120,000 or so clones, about 74% of them seen only once. The specimen was peripheral blood. The receptors originated from a man in his 60s with acute or convalescent COVID-19.

This chain links TRBV5-1 with TRBJ1-1, with TRBD1 as a possible D gene (5 bases). This CDR3 has 20 residues. Germline CDR1 reads SGHRS; CDR2 reads YFSETQ. V was cut by 2 bases and J by 7 bases, with 33 bases left in between. DNA of the CDR3: TGCGCCAGCAGCTTCCGGGGGTCCAGTTCTGCGTCACCTCTAATTGGTGAAGCTTTCTTT. This gives the protein CASSFRGSSSASPLIGEAFF. Looking up the rest from reference TRBV5-1 and TRBJ1-1 gives the full variable domain: KAGVTQTPRYLIKTRGQQVTLSCSPISGHRSVSWYQQTPGQGLQFLFEYFSETQRNKGNFPGRFSGRQFSNSRSEMNVSTLELGDSALYLCASSFRGSSSASPLIGEAFFGQGTRLTVV.

This rearrangement joins TRBV7-9 to TRBJ2-3, with D possibly matching TRBD1 (5 bases). CDR1 and CDR2 from the germline V gene are SEHNR and FQNEAQ (reference sequence). The V end lost 0 bases, the J end lost 1 base, and 14 bases lay between the germline ends. This CDR3 comprises 17 residues. The CDR3 region has the DNA TGTGCCAGCAGCTTAGCGGTATACACAGGTCGCACAGATACGCAGTATTTT. This codes for CASSLAVYTGRTDTQYF.

The J gene is TRBJ2-5, the V gene TRBV24-1; D call uncertain. The germline CDR1 and CDR2 sequences are KGHDR and SFDVKD. This CDR3 spans 12 amino acids. Trimming pared 10 bases from V and 7 bases from J, leaving 15 bases between. The CDR3 sequence is CATGSGSGTQYF. For the CDR3, the DNA is TGTGCCACAGGTTCTGGGTCAGGGACCCAGTACTTC.

The rearrangement joins TRBV4-2 to TRBJ2-1; 8 nucleotides match TRBD2. V lost 1 base and J lost 4; bases outside the gene matches: 9. The CDR3 is 17 amino acids. Germline V gene sequence: CDR1 LGHNA, CDR2 YNFKEQ. CDR3 sequence reads: CASSQARTGGGYNEQFF. As DNA, the CDR3 is TGTGCCAGCAGCCAAGCTCGAACCGGGGGGGGATACAATGAGCAGTTCTTC.

V usage is TRBV30 and J usage is TRBJ1-2; the match to TRBD1 covers 10 bases. Trimming took 5 bases from V and 11 from J; bases not matched to a gene: 14. The CDR3 sequence is 14 residues long. CDR1 GTSNPN and CDR2 SVGIG come from the germline V gene (reference sequence). DNA of the CDR3: TGTGCCTGGTCCTTTCCGGGACAGGGGAAGGGATACACCTTC. Translated: CAWSFPGQGKGYTF.

The gene calls are TRBV5-6 and TRBJ2-1, with D possibly TRBD2 on 5 matching bases. This CDR3 has 16 residues. The germline gives CDR1 SGHDT, CDR2 YYEEEE. The V end was cut by 1 base, the J end by 2 bases, with 13 bases between. Here the CDR3 reads CASSLSWGVPYNEQFF. The CDR3 region has the DNA TGTGCCAGCAGCTTGAGTTGGGGAGTCCCCTACAATGAGCAGTTCTTC. Complete variable domain (other parts from reference TRBV5-6 and TRBJ2-1): DAGVTQSPTHLIKTRGQQVTLRCSPKSGHDTVSWYQQALGQGPQFIFQYYEEEERQRGNFPDRFSGHQFPNYSSELNVNALLLGDSALYLCASSLSWGVPYNEQFFGPGTRLTVL.

DNA for the CDR3: TGCGCCAGCAGCGATGGGGCCTTGGAAGACTATGGCTACACCTTC. Protein product: CASSDGALEDYGYTF. V is TRBV5-1 and J is TRBJ1-2; a possible D gene is TRBD1 (5 bases). The CDR3 has 15 amino acids. Germline-derived CDR1 and CDR2 are SGHRS and YFSETQ. Trimming pared 4 bases from V and 3 bases from J, leaving 16 bases between.

The chain joins TRBV7-3 to TRBJ2-3; a weak D match, TRBD2 (6 bases). Trimming removed 2 bases at V and 0 bases at J, with 12 bases between. Germline-derived CDR1 and CDR2 are SGHTA and FQGTGA. This CDR3 is built from 16 residues. CDR3 coding DNA: TGTGCCAGCAGCTTACTAGCGTTCGCTAGCACAGATACGCAGTATTTT. It translates to CASSLLAFASTDTQYF.

The chain uses TRBV6-5 and TRBJ1-1, with TRBD1 identical over 8 bases. CDR3 size: 15 residues. CDR1 and CDR2 from the germline V gene are MNHEY and SVGAGI. The V and J ends lost 6 bases and 6 bases, in that order; junction bases with no gene match: 12. As DNA, the CDR3 is TGTGCCAGCAGGACCAGGACAGGGCGGGACTCTGAAGCTTTCTTT. It codes for CASRTRTGRDSEAFF.

This clone was observed a few times. This rearrangement joins TRBV2 to TRBJ2-1, with 8 bases aligning to TRBD2. CDR1 is SNHLY, CDR2 FYNNEI, per germline. V was clipped by 3 bases and J by 10 bases; unmatched bases: 11. The CDR3 contains 15 residues. The CDR3 nucleotides are TGTGCCAGCAGTGACGTTCGGACGGGAGGGCAGGAGCAGTTCTTC. Translation gives CASSDVRTGGQEQFF.

V is TRBV9 and J is TRBJ2-1, with 10 bases aligning to TRBD2. After removal of 4 bases from V and 5 bases from J, the junction contained 6 bases not matched to a gene. The CDR3 extends over 15 amino acids. Germline CDR1 reads SGDLS; CDR2 reads YYNGEE. CDR3 in DNA: TGTGCCAGCAGCTTTAGCGGGGGGACTAACAATGAGCAGTTCTTC. Its translation is CASSFSGGTNNEQFF.

This chain joins TRBV7-3 and TRBJ2-6, with D possibly matching TRBD2 (8 bases). Germline V gene lookup returns CDR1 SGHTA and CDR2 FQGTGA. Trimming took off 4 bases at V and 2 bases at J, with 15 bases between the two ends. CDR3 size: 17 residues. This CDR3 reads CASSSREGAPGANVLTF. CDR3 bases: TGTGCCAGCAGCTCCCGGGAGGGGGCGCCTGGGGCCAACGTCCTGACTTTC.

V gene TRBV7-7 combines with J gene TRBJ2-7; 8 nucleotides line up with TRBD2. V was clipped by 5 bases and J by 4 bases; unmatched bases: 10. CDR1 and CDR2 (germline): SSHAT, FNYEAQ (reference sequence). There are 15 residues in the CDR3. CDR3 in amino acids: CASSAAGGGPYEQYF. In DNA, the CDR3 is TGTGCCAGCAGCGCCGCGGGCGGGGGGCCGTACGAGCAGTACTTC.

This clone was seen once. CDR3 region: CASSRTGETQYF. As DNA, the CDR3 is TGTGCCAGCTCACGGACAGGGGAGACCCAGTACTTC. The J gene is TRBJ2-5, the V gene TRBV25-1; 8 bases fit TRBD1. The germline gives CDR1 MGHDK, CDR2 SYGVNS. The CDR3 is 12 amino acids. Trimming removed 8 bases from V and 5 bases from J; junction bases left unmatched: 4.

This chain uses TRBV30 with TRBJ2-2; 7 positions agree with TRBD2. The CDR3 extends over 11 amino acids. Germline V gene lookup returns CDR1 GTSNPN and CDR2 SVGIG (reference sequence). V was pared by 5 bases and J by 7 bases, with 1 base of the junction left unmatched. The CDR3 DNA follows: TGTGCCTGGGGGACTAACGGGGAGCTGTTTTTT. Its protein is CAWGTNGELFF.

This clone has more than one count but fewer than ten. Other nucleotide sequences in the sample specify the same CDR3. The chain recombines TRBV2 with TRBJ1-1; tentatively, D is TRBD1 (5 bases). V shed 6 bases and J shed 1 base, with 9 bases lying between them. This CDR3 has 13 amino acids. CDR1 is SNHLY and CDR2 is FYNNEI in the germline V gene. The CDR3 spells CASRRQTNTEAFF. The DNA of the CDR3 is TGTGCCAGCAGACGACAGACGAACACTGAAGCTTTCTTT.

This clone has only one observation. This rearrangement joins TRBV19 to TRBJ1-2; perhaps TRBD1 as D (5 bases). The CDR3 runs 15 residues. Germline V lookup: CDR1 LNHDA, CDR2 SQIVND (reference sequence). Trimming pared 1 base from V and 4 bases from J, leaving 13 bases between. This CDR3 is CASSIAVQVVYGYTF. CDR3 nucleotides: TGTGCCAGTAGTATAGCCGTACAGGTAGTCTATGGCTACACCTTC.

The chain is built from TRBV6-5 and TRBJ1-1, with 10 nucleotides matching TRBD1. Germline V CDR1 and CDR2: MNHEY, SVGAGI. V lost 6 bases, J lost 4 bases, and 5 bases stayed unmatched. This CDR3 has 14 residues. The DNA for the CDR3 is TGTGCCAGCAGGAGGGACAGGGGTAGCACTGAAGCTTTCTTT. This translates into CASRRDRGSTEAFF.

A single count supports this clone. The V gene is TRBV6-4, the J gene TRBJ1-1, with a weak D call TRBD1 (5 bases). Per germline, CDR1 MRHNA and CDR2 SNTAGT. The CDR3 is 16 residues long. The V end lost 6 bases, the J end lost 5 bases, and 22 bases lay between the germline ends. The DNA of the CDR3 is TGTGCCAGCAGCTCCCGTGCGACAGAGTCGAAAACTGAAGCTTTCTTT. Encoded protein: CASSSRATESKTEAFF.

This clone was counted between two and nine times. The rearrangement uses TRBV4-1 and TRBJ1-2, with 11 positions matching TRBD1. Trimming at V came to 4 bases and at J to 7 bases, leaving 5 bases not matched to a gene. From germline, CDR1 is MGHRA and CDR2 YSYEKL. The length of the CDR3 is 14 residues. The CDR3 region is CASSRGQGAFGYTF. The CDR3 DNA follows: TGCGCCAGCAGCCGCGGACAGGGGGCGTTTGGCTACACCTTC.